These 2 T cell receptor beta chains were sequenced from one sample in a study of blood T cells in healthy people across ages. A J-beta primer mix and a sample-barcoded 5' primer were used in a second PCR of roughly 6 to 12 cycles. TCRdb used MiXCR to reprocess the 5' RACE reads, holding one entry per CDR3 protein. The data contain some 700,000 distinct CDR3 sequences, about 24% of them seen just once; the ten biggest clones take up about 22%. The source material was blood. The receptors were gathered from a man between 65 and 85 years old in good health.

The chain is built from TRBV15 and TRBJ2-5; no firm D call. The CDR3 runs 11 residues. The germline V gene has CDR1 LNHNV and CDR2 YYDKDF (reference sequence). V lost 8 bases, J lost 4 bases, and 8 bases lay in between. CDR3 DNA: TGTGCCACCCGTTCGATAGAGACCCAGTACTTC. It specifies CATRSIETQYF.

In this sample, this clonotype turned up a few times. The chain recombines TRBV7-2 with TRBJ1-6; TRBD1 might be the D (6 bases). This CDR3 has 17 residues. Trimming pared 4 bases from V and 5 bases from J, leaving 18 bases between. CDR1 and CDR2 (germline): SGHTA, FQGNSA. CDR3 nucleotide sequence: TGTGCCAGCAGCTACGCCCCACAGGGCTTGGATAATTCACCCCTCCACTTT. Translation: CASSYAPQGLDNSPLHF.